The clone carrying this TCR beta chain has only a few counts. Its antigen is not identified. The junction had 12 bases not matched to a gene; V was cut back by 3 bases and J by 1 base. The CDR3 consists of 17 residues. Germline CDR1 is MDHEN and CDR2 is SYDVKM. TCRdb re-derived calls from the RT-PCR reads in MiXCR, one entry per CDR3 protein. This sample has 650,000 to 850,000 distinct CDR3 sequences, with around 14% found just once. The entry originates in a study of response to subunit inactivated influenza vaccine. Study results and caveats: Authors suggested each seasonal influenza vaccination recruits few new T cells.

Material: PBMCs from blood, obtained about 14 days before vaccination. This chain links TRBV28 with TRBJ2-7, with 7 bases fitting TRBD1. The TCR comes from a man aged 50-60 years who received an inactivated influenza vaccine. DNA of the CDR3: TGTGCCAGCAGTTTGCCAGGGGGTTTGGGGAGATCCTACGAGCAGTACTTC. Translated, it gives CASSLPGGLGRSYEQYF.